This TCR beta chain emerged from a study of cytomegalovirus exposure and HLA in healthy donors. Of note for this clone: Its target is unknown.

13 Jbeta primers and 60 Vbeta primers were used for the PCR. Clones were sequenced by immunoSEQ multiplex PCR, and TCRdb holds only the in-frame ones, with some missing. The sample table includes tens of thousands of clones. Study findings and constraints: Presence/absence comparisons presumed near-even sequencing depth among donors. Researchers reported in a later analysis that common viral pathogens appeared linked to several top clusters. A likely sequencing artifact accounted for one observed cluster of highly shared sequence variants.

Germline V gene data show CDR1 as SGHTA and CDR2 as FQGNSA. The trim removed 5 bases at V and 10 bases at J, leaving 3 bases unmatched. This CDR3 has 11 amino acids. The rearrangement uses TRBV7-2 and TRBJ1-1; 8 bases agree with TRBD1. Sequencing used PBMCs. This sequence was found in a woman aged 60-75 years in good health and CMV-seronegative. CDR3 sequence reads: CASSKQGGAFF. The CDR3 DNA reads TGTGCCAGCAGCAAACAGGGGGGAGCTTTCTTT. Filled out from reference TRBV7-2 and TRBJ1-1, the complete variable domain reads GAGVSQSPSNKVTEKGKDVELRCDPISGHTALYWYRQSLGQGLEFLIYFQGNSAPDKSGLPSDRFSAERTGGSVSTLTIQRTQQEDSAVYLCASSKQGGAFFGQGTRLTVV.